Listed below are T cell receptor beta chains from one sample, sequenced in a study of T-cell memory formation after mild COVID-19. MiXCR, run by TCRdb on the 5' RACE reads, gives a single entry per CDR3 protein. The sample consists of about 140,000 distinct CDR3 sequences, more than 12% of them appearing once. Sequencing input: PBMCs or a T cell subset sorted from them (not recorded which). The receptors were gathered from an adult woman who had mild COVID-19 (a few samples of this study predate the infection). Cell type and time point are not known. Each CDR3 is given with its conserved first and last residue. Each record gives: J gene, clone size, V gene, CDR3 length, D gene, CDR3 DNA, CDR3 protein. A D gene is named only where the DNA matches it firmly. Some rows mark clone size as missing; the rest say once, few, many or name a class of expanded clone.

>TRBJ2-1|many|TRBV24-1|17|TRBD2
TGTGCCACCAGTGATTTCCCTATAGCGGGGGAAGGCAATGAGCAGTTCTTC
CATSDFPIAGEGNEQFF
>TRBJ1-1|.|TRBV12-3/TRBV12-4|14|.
TGTGCCAGCAGTTTCTCGGGACCGGCCACTGAAGCTTTCTTT
CASSFSGPATEAFF
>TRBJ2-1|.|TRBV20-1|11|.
TGCAGTGTTCGAGGGGACAATGAGCAGTTCTTC
CSVRGDNEQFF
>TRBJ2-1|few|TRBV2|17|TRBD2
TGTGCCAGCAGTGTTCCAACTAGCGGGAGCTCCTACAATGAGCAGTTCTTC
CASSVPTSGSSYNEQFF
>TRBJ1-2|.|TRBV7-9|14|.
TGTGCCAGCGACTATGGGCCCCTGAACTATGGCTACACCTTC
CASDYGPLNYGYTF
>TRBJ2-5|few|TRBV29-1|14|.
TGCAGCGTTGAAGACTTGTGGGGGCGGGAGACCCAGTACTTC
CSVEDLWGRETQYF
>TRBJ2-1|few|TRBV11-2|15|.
TGTGCCAGCAGCTCTACGAAGGGCGCCTACAATGAGCAGTTCTTC
CASSSTKGAYNEQFF
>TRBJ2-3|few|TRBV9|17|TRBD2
TGTGCCAGCAGCGAGGGGACTAGCGGGGGGGGAACAGATACGCAGTATTTT
CASSEGTSGGGTDTQYF
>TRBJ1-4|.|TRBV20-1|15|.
TGCAGTGCTAGAGATGGGGCAGGCGTGGATGAAAAACTGTTTTTT
CSARDGAGVDEKLFF
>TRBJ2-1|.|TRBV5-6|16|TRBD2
TGTGCCAGCAGCCTGGGGCGGGAGAGGTCTGTCAATGAGCAGTTCTTC
CASSLGRERSVNEQFF
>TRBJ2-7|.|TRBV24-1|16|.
TGTGCCACCAGTGACCCCGGGCAGGGGAACTCCTACGAGCAGTACTTC
CATSDPGQGNSYEQYF
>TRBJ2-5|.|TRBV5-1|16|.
TGCGCCAGCAGCCCCGGCCAAGCGGCCCTACAAGAGACCCAGTACTTC
CASSPGQAALQETQYF
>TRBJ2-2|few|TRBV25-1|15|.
TGTGCCAGCAGCCGGGGCAGGGAGTCAACCGGGGAGCTGTTTTTT
CASSRGRESTGELFF
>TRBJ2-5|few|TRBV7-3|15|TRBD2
TGTGCCAGCAGCTTGGGAGGGACTAACCAAGAGACCCAGTACTTC
CASSLGGTNQETQYF
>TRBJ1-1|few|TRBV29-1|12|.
TGCAGCGTTGTATGGGTGGACACTGAAGCTTTCTTT
CSVVWVDTEAFF
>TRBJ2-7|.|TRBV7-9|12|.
TGTGCCAGCAGCTTAGCGGTCTCCGAGCAGTACTTC
CASSLAVSEQYF
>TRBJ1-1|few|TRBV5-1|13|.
TGCGCCAGCAGGGCCACAGGGAACACTGAAGCTTTCTTT
CASRATGNTEAFF
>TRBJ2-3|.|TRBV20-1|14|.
TGCAGGGCTCCGGGGGGCTTAAGCACAGATACGCAGTATTTT
CRAPGGLSTDTQYF
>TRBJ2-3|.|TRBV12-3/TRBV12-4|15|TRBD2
TGTGCCAGCAGGACTAGCGGGGCGAGCACAGATACGCAGTATTTT
CASRTSGASTDTQYF
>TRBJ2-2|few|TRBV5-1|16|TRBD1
TGCGCCAGCAGTCGTCCTGGACAGGGAATCACCGGGGAGCTGTTTTTT
CASSRPGQGITGELFF
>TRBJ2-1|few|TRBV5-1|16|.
TGCGCCAGCAGCCCATACGTGGCCCGCTTTAACAATGAGCAGTTCTTC
CASSPYVARFNNEQFF
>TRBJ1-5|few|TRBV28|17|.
TGTGCCAGCAGTCCCCAGGCAGGGATCCCGAGCAATCAGCCCCAGCATTTT
CASSPQAGIPSNQPQHF
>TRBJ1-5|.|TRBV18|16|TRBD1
TGTGCCAGCTCACCACAGGGACAGCTTAGCAATCAGCCCCAGCATTTT
CASSPQGQLSNQPQHF
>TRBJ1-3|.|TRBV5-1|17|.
TGCGCCAGCAGCTTGGCCCCCACGGGGGGGCCTGGAAACACCATATATTTT
CASSLAPTGGPGNTIYF
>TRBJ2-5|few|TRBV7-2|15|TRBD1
TGTGCCAGCAGCTCGCGCAGGGGGCGCTGGGAGACCCAGTACTTC
CASSSRRGRWETQYF
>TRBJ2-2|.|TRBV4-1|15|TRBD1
TGCGCCAGCAGACCCGGGACAGCAAACACCGGGGAGCTGTTTTTT
CASRPGTANTGELFF
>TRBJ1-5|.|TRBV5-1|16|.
TGCGCCAGCAGCTGGGGCGACAGGAATAGCAATCAGCCCCAGCATTTT
CASSWGDRNSNQPQHF
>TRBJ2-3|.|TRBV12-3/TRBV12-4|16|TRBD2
TGTGCCAGCAGTTTACTCCTAGCGGGGTTACCAGATACGCAGTATTTT
CASSLLLAGLPDTQYF
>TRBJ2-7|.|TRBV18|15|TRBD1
TGTGCCAGCTCACCCGGGACAGTTATCTCCTACGAGCAGTACTTC
CASSPGTVISYEQYF
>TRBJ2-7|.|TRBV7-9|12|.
TGTGCCAGCAGCCCGAAAGCCTACGAGCAGTACTTC
CASSPKAYEQYF
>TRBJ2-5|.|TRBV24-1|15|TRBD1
TGTGCCACCAGTGATTCAGGGACAGTAGAAGAGACCCAGTACTTC
CATSDSGTVEETQYF
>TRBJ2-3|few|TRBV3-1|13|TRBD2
TGTGCCAGCGGGACTAGCAGCACAGATACGCAGTATTTT
CASGTSSTDTQYF
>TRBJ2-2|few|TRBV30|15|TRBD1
TGTGCCTGGAGTGTAGACAGGGTGTATATCGGGGAGCTGTTTTTT
CAWSVDRVYIGELFF
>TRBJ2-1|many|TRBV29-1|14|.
TGCAGCACCTACCCTGGACAGAGAAACAATGAGCAGTTCTTC
CSTYPGQRNNEQFF
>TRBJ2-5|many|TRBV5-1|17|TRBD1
TGCGCCAGCAGCTTGGAAACCGGGCCAGGGGGCATCGAGACCCAGTACTTC
CASSLETGPGGIETQYF
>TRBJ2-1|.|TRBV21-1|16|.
TGTGCCAGCAGCAAAGGGGCCGGGAGCTCCTACAATGAGCAGTTCTTC
CASSKGAGSSYNEQFF
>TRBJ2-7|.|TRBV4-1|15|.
TGCGCCAGCAGCCACTTCAGCGAACTCTCCTACGAGCAGTACTTC
CASSHFSELSYEQYF
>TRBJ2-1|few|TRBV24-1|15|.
TGTGCCACCAGTGCCGGCTCCTGGGGGTACAATGAGCAGTTCTTC
CATSAGSWGYNEQFF
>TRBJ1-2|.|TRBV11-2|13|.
TGTGCCAGCAGCTTGGGACCCGCCGCTGGCTACACCTTC
CASSLGPAAGYTF
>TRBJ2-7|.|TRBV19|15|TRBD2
TGTGCCAGTAGTATAGGAGCGGGGCCTAACTACGAGCAGTACTTC
CASSIGAGPNYEQYF
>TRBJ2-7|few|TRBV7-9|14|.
TGTGCCAGCAGCCGAGCTAGGGCCCGGCCCCGACGGAACTTC
CASSRARARPRRNF
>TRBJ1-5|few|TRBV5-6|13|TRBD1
TGTGCCAGCAGCCCGGGACAGGCAACGCCCCAGCATTTT
CASSPGQATPQHF
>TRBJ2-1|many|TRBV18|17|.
TGTGCCAGCTCAGCTAACAGGGCCCTCAGCTCCTACAATGAGCAGTTCTTC
CASSANRALSSYNEQFF
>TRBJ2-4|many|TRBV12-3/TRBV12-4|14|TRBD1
TGTGCCAGCAGTCCCCGGACAGGGGAGAACATTCAGTACTTC
CASSPRTGENIQYF
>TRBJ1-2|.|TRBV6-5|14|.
TGTGCCAGCAGTTACGCTTCGGGGAACTATGGCTACACCTTC
CASSYASGNYGYTF
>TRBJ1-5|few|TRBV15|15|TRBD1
TGTGCCACCAGCAGAAGGGACAGGGGCGGTCAGCCCCAGCATTTT
CATSRRDRGGQPQHF
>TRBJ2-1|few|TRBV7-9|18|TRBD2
TGTGCCAGCAGCTTCTCGACTAATTCGGCGGGAGGGGACAATGAGCAGTTCTTC
CASSFSTNSAGGDNEQFF
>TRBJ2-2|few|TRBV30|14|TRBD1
TGTGCCTGGATTGGGACAGGAACGGGCGGGGAGCTGTTTTTT
CAWIGTGTGGELFF
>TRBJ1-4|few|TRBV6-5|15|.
TGTGCCAGCAGTTACTCGACGGGAGTTGGGGAAAAACTGTTTTTT
CASSYSTGVGEKLFF
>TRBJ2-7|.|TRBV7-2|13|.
TGTGCCAGCAGCTTAGTGGGTCTCTACGAGCAGTACTTC
CASSLVGLYEQYF